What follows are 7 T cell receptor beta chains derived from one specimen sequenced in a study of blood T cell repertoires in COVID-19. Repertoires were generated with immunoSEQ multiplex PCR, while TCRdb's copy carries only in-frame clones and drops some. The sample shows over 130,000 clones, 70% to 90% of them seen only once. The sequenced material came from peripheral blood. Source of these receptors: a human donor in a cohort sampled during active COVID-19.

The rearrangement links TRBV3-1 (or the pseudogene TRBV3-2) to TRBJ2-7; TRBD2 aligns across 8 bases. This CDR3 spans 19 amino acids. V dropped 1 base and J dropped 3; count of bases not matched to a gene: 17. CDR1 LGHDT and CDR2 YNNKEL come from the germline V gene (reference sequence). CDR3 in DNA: TGTGCCAGCAGCCAAGCCCCGCGCGCGGGGGGTCTTCTGGGCTACGAGCAGTACTTC. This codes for CASSQAPRAGGLLGYEQYF.

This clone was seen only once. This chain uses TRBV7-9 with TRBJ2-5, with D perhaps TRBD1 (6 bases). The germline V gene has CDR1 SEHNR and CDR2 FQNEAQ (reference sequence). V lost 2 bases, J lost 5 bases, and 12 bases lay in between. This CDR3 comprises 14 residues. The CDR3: CASSLRQEWETQYF. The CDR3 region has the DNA TGTGCCAGCAGCTTAAGACAGGAATGGGAGACCCAGTACTTC.

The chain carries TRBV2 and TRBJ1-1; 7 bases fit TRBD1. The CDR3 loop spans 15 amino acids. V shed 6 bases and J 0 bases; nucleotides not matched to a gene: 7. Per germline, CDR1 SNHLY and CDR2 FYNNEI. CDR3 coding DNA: TGTGCCAGCAGGCGGCAGGGGGGCCTGAACACTGAAGCTTTCTTT. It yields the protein CASRRQGGLNTEAFF.

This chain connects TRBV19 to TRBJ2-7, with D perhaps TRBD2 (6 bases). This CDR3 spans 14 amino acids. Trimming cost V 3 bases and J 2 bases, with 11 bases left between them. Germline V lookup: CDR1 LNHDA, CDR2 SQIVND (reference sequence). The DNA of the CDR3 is TGTGCCAGTAGTATGCGGGGACTCACCTACGAGCAGTACTTC. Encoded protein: CASSMRGLTYEQYF.

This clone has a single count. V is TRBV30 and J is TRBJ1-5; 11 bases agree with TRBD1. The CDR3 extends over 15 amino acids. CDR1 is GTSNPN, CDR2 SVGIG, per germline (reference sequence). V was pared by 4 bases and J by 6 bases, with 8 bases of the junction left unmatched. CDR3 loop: CAWTSGQGVGQPQHF. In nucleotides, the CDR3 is TGTGCCTGGACCTCGGGACAGGGGGTCGGTCAGCCCCAGCATTTT. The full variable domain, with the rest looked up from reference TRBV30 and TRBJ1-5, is SQTIHQWPATLVQPVGSPLSLECTVEGTSNPNLYWYRQAAGRGLQLLFYSVGIGQISSEVPQNLSASRPQDRQFILSSKKLLLSDSGFYLCAWTSGQGVGQPQHFGDGTRLSIL.

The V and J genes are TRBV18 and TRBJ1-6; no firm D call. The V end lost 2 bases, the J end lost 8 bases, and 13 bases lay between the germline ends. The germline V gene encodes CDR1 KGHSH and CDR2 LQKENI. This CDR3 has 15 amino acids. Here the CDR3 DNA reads TGTGCCAGCTCACCAATTCCGGGATCCTATTCACCCCTCCACTTT. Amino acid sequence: CASSPIPGSYSPLHF.

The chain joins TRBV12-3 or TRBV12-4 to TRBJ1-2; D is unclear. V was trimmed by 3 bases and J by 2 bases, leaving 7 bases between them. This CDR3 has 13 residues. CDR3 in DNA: TGTGCCAGCAGTTTGACTGGGAACTATGGCTACACCTTC. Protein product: CASSLTGNYGYTF.